This TCR beta chain is from a study of identical twins. Each CDR3 protein gets one entry after TCRdb re-called the 5' RACE reads with MiXCR. Among around 550,000 distinct CDR3 sequences listed, 13% to 15% were seen once. Every sampled donor was Caucasian and healthy. Germline CDR1 and CDR2: LGHDT and YNNKEL (reference sequence). Trimming stripped 2 bases from V and 9 bases from J, with 8 bases between. CDR3 length: 12 amino acids. These data were also reused for a study on yellow fever vaccine responses in identical twins.

This receptor was identified in a woman under 30 in good health. V usage is TRBV3-1 and J usage is TRBJ2-1; D gene ambiguous. Sequenced input: CD4+ T cells sorted from blood. Here the CDR3 DNA reads TGTGCCAGCAGCCAATCTTTTCTTGAGCAGTTCTTC. Protein: CASSQSFLEQFF.